The clone carrying this TCR beta chain is medium-sized. Its antigen is undetermined. CDR3 length: 17 amino acids. J gave up 3 bases and V 3 bases, and 8 bases lay outside the gene matches. Germline assignment: CDR1 SGHVS and CDR2 FQNEAQ. One entry per CDR3 protein results from TCRdb running MiXCR on the reads. The table records 95,000 to 150,000 distinct CDR3 sequences, over 25% of them present only once. The sample is drawn from a study of T cell repertoires in cytomegalovirus infection. Study context: In the study, CMV epitopes included recently identified HLA-C-restricted and well-studied HLA-B-restricted ones. Indications came from public TCR beta signatures; they pointed to CMV infection and to a matching HLA type. Study-level points and caveats: There were HLA-C-restricted CMV-specific TCR beta clonotypes dominating the ex vivo response. Cumulative frequency (of public TCR beta family members) identified carriers of CMV plus the relevant HLA.

The rearrangement joins TRBV7-8 to TRBJ2-1, with 10 nucleotides matching TRBD1. The specimen was CD8+ T cells from cultured PBMCs, collected from culture after CMV antigen stimulation. This TCR came from a human donor in good health (CMV status not recorded). Some clones in this sample may be carry-over from other donors' samples. CDR3 region: CASSFPARDRGYNEQFF. CDR3 nucleotide sequence: TGTGCCAGCAGCTTCCCCGCCCGGGACAGGGGCTACAATGAGCAGTTCTTC.